Listed below are T cell receptor beta chains from one sample, sequenced in a study of shared clonotypes between healthy human individuals. This table comes from immunoSEQ multiplex PCR, and its TCRdb copy is limited to in-frame clones, with some not included. The table shows about 2,200,000 clones, with roughly 91% occurring only once. Sequencing input: naive CD8+ T cells from PBMCs. These receptors were obtained from a man between 18 and 35 years old in good health. Some clones in this sample may be carry-over from other donors' samples. Both conserved end residues are part of each CDR3. A D gene is named only where the DNA matches it firmly. Size values are once, few and many counts, or a class for expanded clones, and some rows have none.

-,TRBV13,13,TRBJ2-7,-,CASSATREYEQYF,TGTGCCAGCAGCGCGACTAGGGAGTACGAGCAGTACTTC
-,TRBV9,14,TRBJ1-2,-,CASSESGTNYGYTF,TGTGCCAGCAGCGAGAGCGGCACAAACTATGGCTACACCTTC
-,TRBV27,13,TRBJ2-7,-,CASSPRNNYEQYF,TGTGCCAGCAGCCCACGGAACAACTACGAGCAGTACTTC
-,TRBV9,16,TRBJ2-5,TRBD1,CASSVHGQGLQETQYF,TGTGCCAGCAGCGTACACGGACAGGGATTACAAGAGACCCAGTACTTC
-,TRBV19,13,TRBJ2-3,-,CASSIVRTDTQYF,TGTGCCAGTAGTATAGTTCGCACAGATACGCAGTATTTT
once,TRBV18,14,TRBJ2-6,-,CASSPPEGANVLTF,TGTGCCAGCTCACCACCGGAAGGGGCCAACGTCCTGACTTTC
-,TRBV9,13,TRBJ1-2,-,CASSVATSYGYTF,TGTGCCAGCAGCGTAGCTACCAGCTATGGCTACACCTTC
-,TRBV19,14,TRBJ2-7,-,CATLDLQGSHEQYF,TGTGCCACCCTGGACTTACAGGGTTCCCACGAGCAGTACTTC
-,TRBV6-5,15,TRBJ2-2,TRBD2,CASWGLAGGSGELFF,TGTGCCAGCTGGGGACTAGCGGGAGGTTCGGGGGAGCTGTTTTTT
-,TRBV4-1,17,TRBJ2-3,TRBD2,CASSQEGPAGRGDTQYF,TGCGCCAGCAGCCAAGAGGGACCAGCGGGACGAGGGGATACGCAGTATTTT
few,TRBV25-1,16,TRBJ1-1,-,CASSPGQLGADTEAFF,TGTGCCAGCAGTCCCGGACAGTTAGGAGCCGACACTGAAGCTTTCTTT
-,TRBV6-5,16,TRBJ2-3,-,CASSYSVGRVTDTQYF,TGTGCCAGCAGTTACTCTGTGGGCAGAGTCACAGATACGCAGTATTTT
-,TRBV9,11,TRBJ2-1,-,CASSEGPEQFF,TGTGCCAGCAGCGAAGGACCGGAGCAGTTCTTC
-,TRBV28,14,TRBJ2-7,-,CASSLPRVKDEQYF,TGTGCCAGCAGTTTGCCCAGGGTCAAGGACGAGCAGTACTTC
-,TRBV25-1,14,TRBJ2-2,-,CASSEFLRTGELFF,TGTGCCAGCAGTGAATTCTTGAGGACCGGGGAGCTGTTTTTT
-,TRBV10-2,16,TRBJ2-3,TRBD2,CATEPGLAPSTDTQYF,TGCGCCACCGAACCGGGACTAGCGCCTAGCACAGATACGCAGTATTTT
few,TRBV29-1,13,TRBJ1-1,-,CSTPGPFNTEAFF,TGCAGCACGCCGGGACCCTTCAACACTGAAGCTTTCTTT
-,TRBV6-5,15,TRBJ2-1,TRBD1,CASSYSRTGYNEQFF,TGTGCCAGCAGTTACTCCCGGACAGGGTACAATGAGCAGTTCTTC